Below are 11 T cell receptor beta chains sequenced from a single sample in a study of T cell responses to AZD1222 COVID-19 vaccine. Data came from immunoSEQ multiplex PCR; TCRdb stores just in-frame clones and leaves some out. The data hold approximately 100,000 clones, with approximately 89% observed a single time. This specimen was peripheral blood, taken 28 days after the second AZD1222 dose. Every receptor here comes from an adult who received the AZD1222 COVID-19 vaccine.

The genes are TRBV28 and TRBJ2-6; 12 positions match TRBD1. Germline CDR1 reads MDHEN; CDR2 reads SYDVKM. This CDR3 has 17 amino acids. The J segment lost 2 bases and the V segment lost 4 bases, leaving 3 bases of the junction unmatched. CDR3 nucleotides: TGTGCCAGCAGTTCGGGGACAGGGGGCGCTGGGGCCAACGTCCTGACTTTC. It is translated as CASSSGTGGAGANVLTF.

J is TRBJ1-6 and V is TRBV19; no clear D. CDR3 length equals 13 residues. V was clipped by 3 bases and J by 6 bases, with 6 bases between them. CDR1 is LNHDA, CDR2 SQIVND, per germline (reference sequence). The CDR3 spells CASSIQANSPLHF. DNA for the CDR3: TGTGCCAGTAGTATTCAAGCTAATTCACCCCTCCACTTT.

In its sample, this clone was seen a few times. The chain links TRBV7-9 to TRBJ2-5, with 11 bases lining up with TRBD1. The CDR3 spans 17 residues. Germline CDR1 and CDR2: SEHNR and FQNEAQ (reference sequence). Losses at the gene ends were 4 bases for V and 5 bases for J; bases not matched to a gene: 12. CDR3 amino acids: CASSSSGGQGDRETQYF. The DNA for the CDR3 is TGTGCCAGCAGCTCATCCGGGGGACAGGGGGACCGGGAGACCCAGTACTTC. The variable domain in full, completed from reference TRBV7-9 and TRBJ2-5, reads DTGVSQNPRHKITKRGQNVTFRCDPISEHNRLYWYRQTLGQGPEFLTYFQNEAQLEKSRLLSDRFSAERPKGSFSTLEIQRTEQGDSAMYLCASSSSGGQGDRETQYFGPGTRLLVL.

The chain recombines TRBV19 with TRBJ1-4; D is perhaps TRBD1 (5 bases). Germline values: CDR1 LNHDA, CDR2 SQIVND (reference sequence). The V end lost 3 bases, the J end lost 0 bases, and 17 bases lay between the germline ends. This CDR3 region has 18 residues. CDR3 sequence reads: CASSMYAGNPATNEKLFF. CDR3 sequence (DNA): TGTGCCAGTAGTATGTATGCAGGGAACCCTGCAACTAATGAAAAACTGTTTTTT.

The CDR3 reads CASRPDVTLGTEAFF. The CDR3, as DNA: TGTGCCAGCAGGCCCGACGTCACGCTGGGCACTGAAGCTTTCTTT. This chain joins TRBV11-2 and TRBJ1-1; D is uncertain. Germline V gene data show CDR1 as SGHAT and CDR2 as FQNNGV. CDR3 length: 15 amino acids. V was pared by 6 bases and J by 4 bases, with 18 bases between.

The chain is built from TRBV28 and TRBJ2-1; possibly TRBD2 for D (6 bases). The germline gives CDR1 MDHEN, CDR2 SYDVKM. V was trimmed by 10 bases and J by 7 bases, leaving 20 bases between them. The CDR3 has 14 residues. The CDR3 sequence is CATFFGGMGNEQFF. The DNA of the CDR3 is TGTGCCACCTTCTTTGGGGGGATGGGTAATGAGCAGTTCTTC. Looking up the rest from reference TRBV28 and TRBJ2-1 gives the full variable domain: DVKVTQSSRYLVKRTGEKVFLECVQDMDHENMFWYRQDPGLGLRLIYFSYDVKMKEKGDIPEGYSVSREKKERFSLILESASTNQTSMYLCATFFGGMGNEQFFGPGTRLTVL.

The chain joins TRBV19 to TRBJ1-5; 7 positions agree with TRBD1. The ends lost 7 bases at V and 2 bases at J; junction bases unmatched: 17. The length of the CDR3 is 18 residues. CDR1 and CDR2 from the germline V gene are LNHDA and SQIVND (reference sequence). CDR3 bases: TGTGCCAGTACCATTCGGACAGGAGGGGCTGCTGGCAATCAGCCCCAGCATTTT. Translation: CASTIRTGGAAGNQPQHF.

J is TRBJ1-1 and V is TRBV5-6; TRBD1 matches at 7 bases. The germline V gene has CDR1 SGHDT and CDR2 YYEEEE. The CDR3 loop spans 14 amino acids. Unmatched junction bases numbered 11, after V lost 1 base and J lost 11 bases. CDR3 coding DNA: TGTGCCAGCAGCTTGAGTTGGGACAGATTTAGGGCTTTCTTT. Amino acids: CASSLSWDRFRAFF. The full variable domain, with the rest looked up from reference TRBV5-6 and TRBJ1-1, is DAGVTQSPTHLIKTRGQQVTLRCSPKSGHDTVSWYQQALGQGPQFIFQYYEEEERQRGNFPDRFSGHQFPNYSSELNVNALLLGDSALYLCASSLSWDRFRAFFGQGTRLTVV.

The J gene is TRBJ2-7, the V gene TRBV7-9, with D unresolved. The V end was cut by 5 bases, the J end by 0 bases, with 11 bases between. Per germline, CDR1 SEHNR and CDR2 FQNEAQ (reference sequence). The CDR3 runs 14 residues. The CDR3 loop is CASSGPMSSYEQYF. The CDR3 DNA reads TGTGCCAGCAGCGGCCCCATGAGCTCCTACGAGCAGTACTTC. Complete variable domain (other parts from reference TRBV7-9 and TRBJ2-7): DTGVSQNPRHKITKRGQNVTFRCDPISEHNRLYWYRQTLGQGPEFLTYFQNEAQLEKSRLLSDRFSAERPKGSFSTLEIQRTEQGDSAMYLCASSGPMSSYEQYFGPGTRLTVT.

This chain joins TRBV6-5 and TRBJ2-4, with D perhaps matching TRBD1 (6 bases). The ends were cut back, 4 bases at V and 7 bases at J, with 14 bases in the middle. This CDR3 is built from 14 residues. Germline V gene data show CDR1 as MNHEY and CDR2 as SVGAGI. CDR3 protein: CASSSKTTGNIQYF. In DNA, the CDR3 is TGTGCCAGCAGTTCGAAAACCACAGGGAACATTCAGTACTTC.

This clone appeared a single time. The rearrangement links TRBV28 to TRBJ1-1; D unclear. The V and J ends lost 2 bases and 3 bases respectively, with 7 bases between them. This CDR3 spans 13 amino acids. Looked up from germline, CDR1 is MDHEN and CDR2 is SYDVKM. The CDR3 sequence is CASSLRSDTEAFF. CDR3 DNA: TGTGCCAGCAGTTTACGATCGGACACTGAAGCTTTCTTT.